A single T cell receptor (beta chain) is shown here with its context. Its antigen is as yet unknown. Germline assignment: CDR1 MNHEY and CDR2 SVGAGI. With V trimmed by 0 bases and J by 4 bases, 6 bases remained unmatched. The CDR3 covers 16 residues. As the sequencing template, cDNA was produced by extracting RNA and reverse transcribing it. This table comes from immunoSEQ multiplex PCR, and its TCRdb copy is limited to in-frame clones, with some not included. The repertoire includes roughly 120,000 clones, around two fifths of them detected once, and 3.1% sits in the top ten. These data originate in a study of CD8+ T cells in alopecia areata. Points from the study as a whole: With patients, TCR sharing proved less clear than in mice, a difference possibly related to HLA. Clonality in lesional scalp, especially alopecia totalis/universalis, exceeded that of normal scalp.

The TCR originated in a human donor with alopecia areata. The sample comprised CD4+ T cells sorted from blood. The chain couples TRBV6-5 to TRBJ1-1; 9 bases agree with TRBD1. The CDR3 bases are TGTGCCAGCAGTTACTCGATACAGGGGGCGCTCACTGAAGCTTTCTTT. Its translation is CASSYSIQGALTEAFF.